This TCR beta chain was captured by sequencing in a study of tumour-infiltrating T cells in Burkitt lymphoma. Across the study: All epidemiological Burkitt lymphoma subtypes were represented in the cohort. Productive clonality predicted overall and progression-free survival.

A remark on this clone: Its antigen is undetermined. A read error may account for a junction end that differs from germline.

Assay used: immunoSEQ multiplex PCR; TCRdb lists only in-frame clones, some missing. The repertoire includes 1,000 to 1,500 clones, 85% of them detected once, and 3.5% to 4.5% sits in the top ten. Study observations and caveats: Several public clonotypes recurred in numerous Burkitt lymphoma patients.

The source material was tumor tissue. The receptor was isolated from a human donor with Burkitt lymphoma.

The CDR3 sequence: CANSYSRPTDTQYF. CDR3 nucleotides: TGTGCCAACAGTTACAGTCGTCCCACAGATACGCAGTATTTT. The chain is built from TRBV6-5 and TRBJ2-3; D unclear. Germline CDR1 MNHEY, CDR2 SVGAGI. The CDR3 sequence is 14 residues long.